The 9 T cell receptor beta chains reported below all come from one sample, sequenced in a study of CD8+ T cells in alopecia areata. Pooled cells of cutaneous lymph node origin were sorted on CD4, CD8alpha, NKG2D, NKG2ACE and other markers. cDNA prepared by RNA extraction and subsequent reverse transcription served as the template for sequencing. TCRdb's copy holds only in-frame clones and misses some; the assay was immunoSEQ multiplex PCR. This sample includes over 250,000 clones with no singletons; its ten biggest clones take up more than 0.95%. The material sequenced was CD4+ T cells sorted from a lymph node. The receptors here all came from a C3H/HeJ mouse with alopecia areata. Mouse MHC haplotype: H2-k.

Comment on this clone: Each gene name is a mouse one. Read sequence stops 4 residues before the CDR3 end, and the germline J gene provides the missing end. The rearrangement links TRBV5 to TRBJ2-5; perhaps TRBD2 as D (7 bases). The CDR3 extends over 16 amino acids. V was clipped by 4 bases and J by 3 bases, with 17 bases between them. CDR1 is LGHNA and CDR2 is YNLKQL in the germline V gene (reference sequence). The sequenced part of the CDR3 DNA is TGTGCCAGCAGCCCCCCCCGAGGGGGGGATCAAGAC. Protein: CASSPPRGGDQD. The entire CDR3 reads CASSPPRGGDQDTQYF.

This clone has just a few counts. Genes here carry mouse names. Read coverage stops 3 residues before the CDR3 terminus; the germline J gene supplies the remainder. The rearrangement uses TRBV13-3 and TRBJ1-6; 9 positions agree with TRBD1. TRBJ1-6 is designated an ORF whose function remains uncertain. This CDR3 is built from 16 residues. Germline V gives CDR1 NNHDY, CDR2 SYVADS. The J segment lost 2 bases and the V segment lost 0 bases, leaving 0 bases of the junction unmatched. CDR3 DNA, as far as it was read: TGTGCCAGCAGTGATGGGACAGGGGCCTATAATTCGCCC. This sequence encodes CASSDGTGAYNSP. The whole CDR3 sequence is CASSDGTGAYNSPLYF.

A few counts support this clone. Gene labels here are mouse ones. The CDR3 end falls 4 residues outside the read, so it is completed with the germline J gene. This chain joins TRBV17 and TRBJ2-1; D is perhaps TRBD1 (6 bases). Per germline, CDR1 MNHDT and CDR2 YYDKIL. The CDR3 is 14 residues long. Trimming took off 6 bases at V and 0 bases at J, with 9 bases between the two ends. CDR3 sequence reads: CASRRDNNYAEQFF. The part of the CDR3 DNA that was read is TGTGCTAGCAGACGGGACAATAACTATGCT. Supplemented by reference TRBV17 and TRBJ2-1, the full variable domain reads DTTVKQNPRYKLARVGKPVNLICSQTMNHDTMYWYQKKPNQAPKLLLFYYDKILNREADTFEKFQSSRPNNSFCSLYIGSAGLEYSAMYLCASRRDNNYAEQFFGPGTRLTVL.

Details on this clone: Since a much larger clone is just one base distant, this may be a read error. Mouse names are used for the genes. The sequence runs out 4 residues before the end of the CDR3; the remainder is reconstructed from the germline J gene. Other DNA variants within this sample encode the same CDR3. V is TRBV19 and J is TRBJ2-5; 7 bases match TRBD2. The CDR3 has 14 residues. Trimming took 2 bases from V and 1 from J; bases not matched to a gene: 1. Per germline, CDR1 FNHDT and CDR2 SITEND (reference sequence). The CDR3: CASSIWGDQDTQYF. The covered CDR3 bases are TGTGCCAGCAGTATTTGGGGGGACCAAGAC.

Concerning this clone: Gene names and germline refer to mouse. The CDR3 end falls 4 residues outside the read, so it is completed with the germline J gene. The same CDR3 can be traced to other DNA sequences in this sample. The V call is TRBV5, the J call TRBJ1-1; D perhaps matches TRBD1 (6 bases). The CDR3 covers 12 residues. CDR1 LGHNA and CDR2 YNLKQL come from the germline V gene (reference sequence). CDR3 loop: CASSQTGTEVFF. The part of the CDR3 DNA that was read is TGTGCCAGCAGCCAAACAGGGACA.

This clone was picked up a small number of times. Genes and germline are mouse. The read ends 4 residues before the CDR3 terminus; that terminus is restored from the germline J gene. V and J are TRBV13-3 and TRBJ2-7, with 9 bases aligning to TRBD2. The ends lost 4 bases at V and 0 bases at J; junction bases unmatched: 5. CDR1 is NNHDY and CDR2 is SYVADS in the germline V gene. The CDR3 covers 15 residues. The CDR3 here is CASSSDWGSSYEQYF. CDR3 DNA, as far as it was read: TGTGCCAGCAGTTCAGACTGGGGGAGCTCCTAT.

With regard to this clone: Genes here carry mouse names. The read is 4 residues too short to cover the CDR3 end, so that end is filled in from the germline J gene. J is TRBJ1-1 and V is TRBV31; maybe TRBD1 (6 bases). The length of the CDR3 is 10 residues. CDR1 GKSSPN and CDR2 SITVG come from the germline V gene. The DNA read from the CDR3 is TGTGCCCGCCAGGGGACA. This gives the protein CARQGT. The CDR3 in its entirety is CARQGTEVFF.

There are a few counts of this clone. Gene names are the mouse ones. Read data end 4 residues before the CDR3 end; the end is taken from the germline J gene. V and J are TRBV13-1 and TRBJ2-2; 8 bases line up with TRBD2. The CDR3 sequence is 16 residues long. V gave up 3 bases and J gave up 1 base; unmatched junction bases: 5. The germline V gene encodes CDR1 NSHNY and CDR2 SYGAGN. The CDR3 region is CASSGKDWGNTGQLYF. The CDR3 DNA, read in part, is TGTGCCAGCAGTGGGAAAGACTGGGGAAACACCGGG.

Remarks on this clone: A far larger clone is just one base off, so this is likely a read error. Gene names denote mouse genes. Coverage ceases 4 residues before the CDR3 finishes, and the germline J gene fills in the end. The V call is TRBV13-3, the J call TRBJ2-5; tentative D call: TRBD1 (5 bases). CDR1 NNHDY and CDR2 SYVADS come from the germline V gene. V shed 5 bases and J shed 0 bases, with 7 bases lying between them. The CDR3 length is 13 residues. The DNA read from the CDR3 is TGTGCCAGCAGGCAGGGTAACCAAGAC. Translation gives CASRQGNQD. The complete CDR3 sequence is CASRQGNQDTQYF.